This T cell receptor (beta chain) was retrieved from a study of T cell responses to AZD1222 COVID-19 vaccine. The repertoire was sequenced with immunoSEQ multiplex PCR; TCRdb's copy has only in-frame clones and lacks some. Of about 200,000 clones in the sample, 91% were seen once. The CDR3 is 14 residues long. Deletions cut 8 bases from V and 1 base from J, with 15 bases between. Per germline, CDR1 MNHEY and CDR2 SVGAGI. A remark on this clone: Its antigen is unidentified.

Study-wide points: Nearly half of the spike-specific TCRs reportedly recognize variant regions that carry no mutations. Baseline antibody screening turned up just six seropositive AZD1222 recipients.

The clonotype was recovered from an adult who received the AZD1222 COVID-19 vaccine. This specimen was peripheral blood, taken 28 days after the second AZD1222 dose. The chain has TRBV6-5 and TRBJ2-7; the D gene is possibly TRBD2 (5 bases). CDR3 bases: TGTGCCAGCGCCCGGGAACGGGGTTCCTACGAGCAGTACTTC. This codes for CASARERGSYEQYF.